The clone carrying this T cell receptor beta chain was detected a few times. Between the trimmed V and J ends, which lost 4 bases and 4 bases, there was a span of 11 bases. There are 12 residues in the CDR3. From germline, CDR1 is SQVTM and CDR2 ANQGSEA. The sample originates from a study of Graves' ophthalmopathy and Graves' hyperthyroidism. The study amplified TCR beta CDR3 regions using RNA transcripts. Scientists carried out first-round RT-PCR using HTBI primers and then a second-round multiplex PCR. TCRdb used MiXCR to reprocess the multiplex PCR reads, holding one entry per CDR3 protein. The sample has hundreds of thousands of distinct CDR3 sequences, about 24% seen once. Orbital computed tomography and thyroid ultrasound, along with TRAb, serum thyroxine and clinical symptoms, underpinned diagnosis.

This TCR was sampled from a young woman with stable Graves' hyperthyroidism. Some clones in this sample may be carry-over from other donors' samples. Sample: peripheral blood. The chain is built from TRBV29-1 and TRBJ2-7; no definite D call. DNA for the CDR3: TGCAGCGTTGTTTTACAGCATTACGAGCAGTACTTC. Its protein is CSVVLQHYEQYF.